This is a list of T cell receptor beta chains from one sample in a study of blood T cell repertoires in COVID-19. Measured with immunoSEQ multiplex PCR; TCRdb has only the in-frame clones, and not every one. This sample carries more than 200,000 clones, about 90% of them seen once, and the ten largest clones take around 2.9%. Sequencing was carried out using peripheral blood. Receptors were obtained from a woman aged 60-75 years with acute or convalescent COVID-19. Each CDR3 is given with its conserved first and last residue. D genes are given only for firm matches. A row's size may be missing; if present it is once, few, many or a size class.

j_call d_call v_call clone_size cdr3_nt cdr3_aa
TRBJ1-6 TRBD1 TRBV25-1 . TGTGCCAGCAGTGGGACAGGGGCCGGCTATAATTCACCCCTCCACTTT CASSGTGAGYNSPLHF
TRBJ1-6 TRBD1 TRBV10-3 . TGTGCCATCAGACCGGGACAGGGGGCGGTTTCACCCCTCCACTTT CAIRPGQGAVSPLHF
TRBJ1-5 TRBD1 TRBV28 . TGTGCCAGCAGTTTAGCAGGGGGGCCCAATCAGCCCCAGCATTTT CASSLAGGPNQPQHF
TRBJ2-1 . TRBV2 . TGTGCCAGCATGTCGTCTAGCGTGGTGGGGGAGCAGTTCTTC CASMSSSVVGEQFF
TRBJ2-7 TRBD2 TRBV6-5 . TGTGCCAGCAGTTACGGGGGGGGACTAACGTACTACGAGCAGTACTTC CASSYGGGLTYYEQYF
TRBJ2-2 . TRBV19 . TGTGCCAGTAGTCCAGTTCCCGGGGAGCTGTTTTTT CASSPVPGELFF
TRBJ2-2 . TRBV30 . TGTGCCTGGACCTTCAGGGCCTTCACCGGGGAGCTGTTTTTT CAWTFRAFTGELFF
TRBJ2-5 TRBD1 TRBV18 . TGTGCCAGCTCTCCCGACAGGGGCCGAGAGACCCAGTACTTC CASSPDRGRETQYF
TRBJ1-6 TRBD1 TRBV7-2 . TGTGCCAGCAGCTTATCCCACAGGGGCCACAAGGGTTCACCCCTCCACTTT CASSLSHRGHKGSPLHF
TRBJ1-3 . TRBV14 . TGTGCCAGCAGCGTGCAACAGGGAATAGCTGGAAACACCATATATTTT CASSVQQGIAGNTIYF
TRBJ1-1 TRBD1 TRBV7-8 . TGTGCCAGCAGTCTTGACAGCTGGGACAGGGGTTTGAGGGCTTTCTTT CASSLDSWDRGLRAFF
TRBJ2-7 TRBD2 TRBV7-2 . TGTGCCAGCAGCCTCCGCGGGGGGTCCTACGAGCAGTACTTC CASSLRGGSYEQYF
TRBJ2-7 TRBD2 TRBV10-3 . TGTGCCATCAGTGAGACTAGCGGGAGGGCCTACGAGCAGTACTTC CAISETSGRAYEQYF
TRBJ2-7 . TRBV19 few TGTGCCAGTAGTATAAACGGAGCGAGCTCCTACGAGCAGTACTTC CASSINGASSYEQYF
TRBJ1-3 . TRBV18 . TGTGCCAGCTCACGACCCCGGGACACGGCTTTCTCTGGAAACACCATATATTTT CASSRPRDTAFSGNTIYF
TRBJ2-5 TRBD2 TRBV15 . TGTGCCACCAGCAGGGGCCATAGCGGGGGCACCCAAGAGACCCAGTACTTC CATSRGHSGGTQETQYF
TRBJ2-1 TRBD2 TRBV7-2 once TGTGCCAGCAGCTTAGCTCGAAGGGCTAGCGGGGGGGCGAGCTCCTACAATGAGCAGTTCTTC CASSLARRASGGASSYNEQFF
TRBJ2-3 TRBD2 TRBV13 . TGTGCCAGCAGCCCCCGGGAGGGTACGCAGTATTTT CASSPREGTQYF
TRBJ2-1 TRBD2 TRBV27 . TGTGCCAGCAGTTTATTGGGTCCGGGGGTAGCGGGAGGGCATGGTGAGCAGTTCTTC CASSLLGPGVAGGHGEQFF
TRBJ1-5 TRBD1 TRBV30 . TGTGCCTGGAGTGGGACAGGGGGCTTTAGCAATCAGCCCCAGCATTTT CAWSGTGGFSNQPQHF
TRBJ1-5 . TRBV7-2 . TGTGCCAGCAGCTTACAGGGTGCCCGTAATCAGCCCCAGCATTTT CASSLQGARNQPQHF
TRBJ2-3 TRBD2 TRBV27 once TGTGCCAGCAGTTTTGGCGTCGGCGGGGGTTCAGATACGCAGTATTTT CASSFGVGGGSDTQYF
TRBJ2-7 . TRBV30 . TGTGCCTGGAGTATCCGGGGGGCGGGCTACGAGCAGTACTTC CAWSIRGAGYEQYF
TRBJ2-3 TRBD1 TRBV11-2 . TGTGCCAGCAGCTTCAGGGGGACAGGCACAGATACGCAGTATTTT CASSFRGTGTDTQYF
TRBJ2-3 . TRBV12-5 . TGTGCTAGTGGTTCGGACACGAGCACAGATACGCAGTATTTT CASGSDTSTDTQYF
TRBJ1-5 . TRBV6-6 . TGTGCCAGCAGTTACCTAGGAAGCAATCAGCCCCAGCATTTT CASSYLGSNQPQHF
TRBJ2-2 TRBD2 TRBV11-2 . TGTGCCAGTATAGCGGGAGGGCCCGGGGAGCTGTTTTTT CASIAGGPGELFF
TRBJ2-1 TRBD2 TRBV29-1 once TGCAGCGTTGAGCGGGGGGGCTACAATGAGCAGTTCTTC CSVERGGYNEQFF
TRBJ1-6 . TRBV19 . TGTGCCAGTAGTGCCCGGACCAGGGCTAATTCACCCCTCCACTTT CASSARTRANSPLHF
TRBJ2-1 TRBD1 TRBV7-9 . TGTGCCAGCAAGGCAGGGGGCGTAGGTTATAATGAGCAGTTCTTC CASKAGGVGYNEQFF
TRBJ2-5 TRBD1 TRBV6-5 . TGTGCCAGCATCCCGGGACAGCGCGGCGAAGAGACCCAGTACTTC CASIPGQRGEETQYF
TRBJ1-3 TRBD1 TRBV10-2 . TGCGCCAGCAGTGAGTCGTTGGACAGGGAGTATTTT CASSESLDREYF
TRBJ2-1 TRBD2 TRBV15 . TGTGCCACCAGCCCCAGACTAGCGGGGGGGAATGAGCAGTTCTTC CATSPRLAGGNEQFF